Given below is one T cell receptor (beta chain) in context. V lost 0 bases and J 14 bases, leaving 14 bases between the germline ends. Germline loops: CDR1 MGHRA, CDR2 YSYEKL. The CDR3 runs 13 residues. Measured with immunoSEQ multiplex PCR; TCRdb has only the in-frame clones, and not every one. This sample yields tens of thousands of clones, of which approximately 94% are seen a single time; about 0.26% belongs to the top ten. These data belong to a study of technical replicates of blood from several donors. The sequenced material came from T cells isolated from PBMCs. The receptor's source is a human donor in good health. The genes are TRBV4-1 and TRBJ2-1, with D perhaps matching TRBD2 (5 bases). The CDR3 sequence is CASSQDRSVGKFF. As DNA, the CDR3 is TGCGCCAGCAGCCAAGATAGAAGCGTCGGGAAGTTCTTC.